The clone carrying this T cell receptor (beta chain) was observed a single time. Its antigen remains unknown. The entry originates in a study of cytomegalovirus exposure and HLA in healthy donors. Study-wide results and caveats: Whilst most TCR sequences proved rare, a subset of public TCRs occurred across many donors. The authors excluded some V segments, including TRBV6-2 and TRBV6-3, as indistinguishable. The likely explanation for a cluster of highly shared sequence variants was sequencing artifact.

PCR employed 60 Vbeta and 13 Jbeta primers. The protocol was immunoSEQ multiplex PCR, while the TCRdb copy is restricted to in-frame clones and leaves out a portion. The sample has 200,000 or so clones; around 82% are singletons. From germline, CDR1 is MGHDK and CDR2 SYGVNS. The V and J ends lost 5 bases and 8 bases, in that order; junction bases with no gene match: 9. This CDR3 is built from 16 residues. The rearrangement links TRBV25-1 to TRBJ2-1, with 13 bases aligning to TRBD2. Material: PBMCs. The clonotype was recovered from a boy younger than 18 in good health and CMV-seronegative. CDR3 loop: CASSPGTSGEIDEQFF. CDR3 in DNA: TGTGCCAGCAGTCCGGGGACTAGCGGGGAGATCGATGAGCAGTTCTTC.